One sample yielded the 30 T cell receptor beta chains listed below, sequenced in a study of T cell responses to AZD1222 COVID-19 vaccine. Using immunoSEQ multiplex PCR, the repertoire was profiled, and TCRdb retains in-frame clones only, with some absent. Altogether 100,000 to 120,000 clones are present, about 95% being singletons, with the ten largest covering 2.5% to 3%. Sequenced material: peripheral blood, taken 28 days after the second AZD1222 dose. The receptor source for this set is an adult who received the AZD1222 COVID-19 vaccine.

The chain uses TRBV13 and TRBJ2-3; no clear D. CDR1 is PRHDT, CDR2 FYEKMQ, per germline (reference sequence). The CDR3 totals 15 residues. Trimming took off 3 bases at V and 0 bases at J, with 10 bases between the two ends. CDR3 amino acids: CASSFRRRSTDTQYF. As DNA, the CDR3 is TGTGCCAGCAGCTTTCGACGGCGAAGCACAGATACGCAGTATTTT.

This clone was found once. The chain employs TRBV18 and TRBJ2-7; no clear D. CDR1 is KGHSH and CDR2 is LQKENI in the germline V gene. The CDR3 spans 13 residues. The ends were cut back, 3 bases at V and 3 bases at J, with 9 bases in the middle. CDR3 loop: CASSPNKNYEQYF. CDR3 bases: TGTGCCAGCTCACCGAACAAAAACTACGAGCAGTACTTC.

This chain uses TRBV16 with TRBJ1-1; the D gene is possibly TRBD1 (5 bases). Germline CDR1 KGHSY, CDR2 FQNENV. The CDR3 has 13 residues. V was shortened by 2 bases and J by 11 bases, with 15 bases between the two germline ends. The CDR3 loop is CASSQRDLPAAFF. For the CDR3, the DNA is TGTGCCAGCAGCCAAAGGGACCTCCCGGCCGCTTTCTTT.

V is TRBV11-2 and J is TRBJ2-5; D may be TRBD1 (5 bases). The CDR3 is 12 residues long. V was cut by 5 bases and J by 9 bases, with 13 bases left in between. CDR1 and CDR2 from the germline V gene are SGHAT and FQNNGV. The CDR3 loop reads CASSPPLGAQYF. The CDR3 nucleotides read TGTGCCAGCAGCCCCCCCTTAGGGGCCCAGTACTTC.

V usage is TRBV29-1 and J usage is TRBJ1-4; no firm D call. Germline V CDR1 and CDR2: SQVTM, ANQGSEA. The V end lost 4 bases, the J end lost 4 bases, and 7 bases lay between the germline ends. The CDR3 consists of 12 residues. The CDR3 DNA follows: TGCAGCGTTGGGACGATTAATGAAAAACTGTTTTTT. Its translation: CSVGTINEKLFF.

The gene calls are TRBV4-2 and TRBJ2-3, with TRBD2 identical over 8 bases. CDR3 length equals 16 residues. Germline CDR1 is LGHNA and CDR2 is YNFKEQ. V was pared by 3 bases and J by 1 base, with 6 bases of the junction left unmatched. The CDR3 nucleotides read TGTGCCAGCAGCCAGTCCCCGGGGGGGGGCACAGATACGCAGTATTTT. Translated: CASSQSPGGGTDTQYF.

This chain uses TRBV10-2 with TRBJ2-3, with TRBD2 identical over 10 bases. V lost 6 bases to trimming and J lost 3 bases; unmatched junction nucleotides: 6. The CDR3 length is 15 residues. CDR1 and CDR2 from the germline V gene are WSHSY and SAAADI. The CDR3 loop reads CASSLGLAKTDTQYF. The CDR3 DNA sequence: TGCGCCAGCAGCCTGGGACTAGCGAAAACAGATACGCAGTATTTT.

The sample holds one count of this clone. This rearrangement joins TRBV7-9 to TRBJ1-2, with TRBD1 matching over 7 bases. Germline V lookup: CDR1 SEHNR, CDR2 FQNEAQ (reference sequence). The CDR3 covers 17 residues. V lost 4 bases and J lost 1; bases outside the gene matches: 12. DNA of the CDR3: TGTGCCAGCAGCTGGGACAGCGCCGTTAGTTTTAACTATGGCTACACCTTC. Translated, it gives CASSWDSAVSFNYGYTF.

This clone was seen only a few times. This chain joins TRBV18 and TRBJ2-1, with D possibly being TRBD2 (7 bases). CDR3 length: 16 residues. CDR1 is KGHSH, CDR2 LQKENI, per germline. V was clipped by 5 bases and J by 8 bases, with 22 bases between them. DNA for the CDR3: TGTGCCAGCTCATCCCCACGGGGGGCGCTTAAGGATGAGCAGTTCTTC. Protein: CASSSPRGALKDEQFF.

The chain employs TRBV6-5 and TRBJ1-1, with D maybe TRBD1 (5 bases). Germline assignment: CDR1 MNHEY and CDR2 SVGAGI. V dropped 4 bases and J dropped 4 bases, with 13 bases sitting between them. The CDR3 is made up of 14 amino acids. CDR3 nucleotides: TGTGCCAGCAGTTGGGGGGTTTTGAGCACTGAAGCTTTCTTT. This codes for CASSWGVLSTEAFF.

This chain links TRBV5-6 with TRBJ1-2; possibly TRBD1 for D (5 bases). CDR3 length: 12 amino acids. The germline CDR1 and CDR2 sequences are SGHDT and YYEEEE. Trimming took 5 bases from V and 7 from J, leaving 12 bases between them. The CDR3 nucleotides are TGTGCCAGCAGTTCTCAGGGTCCTGGCTACACCTTC. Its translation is CASSSQGPGYTF. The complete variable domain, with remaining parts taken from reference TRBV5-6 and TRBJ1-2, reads DAGVTQSPTHLIKTRGQQVTLRCSPKSGHDTVSWYQQALGQGPQFIFQYYEEEERQRGNFPDRFSGHQFPNYSSELNVNALLLGDSALYLCASSSQGPGYTFGSGTRLTVV.

The CDR3 DNA follows: TGTGCCAGCAGTTTATTCAAGGGGCGGAAGTACTTC. Protein: CASSLFKGRKYF. This chain links TRBV28 with TRBJ2-7, with D tentatively TRBD1 (5 bases). V was trimmed by 1 base and J by 11 bases, leaving 12 bases between them. Germline loops: CDR1 MDHEN, CDR2 SYDVKM. This CDR3 contains 12 residues.

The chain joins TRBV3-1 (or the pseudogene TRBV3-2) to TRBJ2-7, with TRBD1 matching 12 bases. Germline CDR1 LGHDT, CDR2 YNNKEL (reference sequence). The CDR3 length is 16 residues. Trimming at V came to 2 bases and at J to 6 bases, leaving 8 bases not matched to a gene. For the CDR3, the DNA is TGTGCCAGCAGCCAACAGCCGGGACAGGGGGCGTTCGAGCAGTACTTC. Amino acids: CASSQQPGQGAFEQYF.

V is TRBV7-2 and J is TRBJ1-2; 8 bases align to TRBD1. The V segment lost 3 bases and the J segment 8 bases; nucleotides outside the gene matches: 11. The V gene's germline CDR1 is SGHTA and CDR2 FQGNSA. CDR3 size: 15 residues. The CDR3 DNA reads TGTGCCAGCAGCTTTAGACGGACAGGGCGTCAAGGCTACACCTTC. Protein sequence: CASSFRRTGRQGYTF.

The chain's CDR3 is CASSTRTAYEQYF. The CDR3 DNA reads TGCGCCAGCAGCACTAGAACAGCTTACGAGCAGTACTTC. This sequence joins TRBV5-1 and TRBJ2-7, with TRBD2 as a possible D gene (5 bases). The CDR3 has 13 residues. V was shortened by 4 bases and J by 4 bases, with 12 bases between the two germline ends. Germline values: CDR1 SGHRS, CDR2 YFSETQ.

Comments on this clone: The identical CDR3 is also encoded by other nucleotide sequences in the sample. The CDR3, as DNA: TGTGCCAGCAGTTTAGGAGTTAACTATGGCTACACCTTC. It encodes CASSLGVNYGYTF. The chain links TRBV27 to TRBJ1-2, with no clear D. Germline-derived CDR1 and CDR2 are MNHEY and SMNVEV (reference sequence). The CDR3 has 13 amino acids. Between the trimmed V and J ends, which lost 2 bases and 1 base, there was a span of 5 bases.

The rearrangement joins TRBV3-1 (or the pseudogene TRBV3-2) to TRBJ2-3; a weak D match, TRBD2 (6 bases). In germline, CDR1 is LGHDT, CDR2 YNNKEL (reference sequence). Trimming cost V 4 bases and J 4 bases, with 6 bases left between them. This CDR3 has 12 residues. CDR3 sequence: CASSREADTQYF. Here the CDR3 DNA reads TGTGCCAGCAGCCGGGAGGCAGATACGCAGTATTTT.

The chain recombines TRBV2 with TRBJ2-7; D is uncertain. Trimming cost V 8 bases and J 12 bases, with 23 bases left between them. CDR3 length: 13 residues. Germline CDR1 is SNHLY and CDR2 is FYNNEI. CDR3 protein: CASLSPASTRGYF. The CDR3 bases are TGTGCCAGCCTAAGTCCTGCCTCAACCCGAGGGTACTTC.

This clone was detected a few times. CDR3 nucleotides: TGTGCCAGCAGTGATGGCGGAGCTAACTATGGCTACACCTTC. Protein product: CASSDGGANYGYTF. V usage is TRBV6-1 and J usage is TRBJ1-2, with D uncertain. CDR1 and CDR2 from the germline V gene are MNHNS and SASEGT. This CDR3 has 14 residues. The ends were cut back, 3 bases at V and 0 bases at J, with 8 bases in the middle.

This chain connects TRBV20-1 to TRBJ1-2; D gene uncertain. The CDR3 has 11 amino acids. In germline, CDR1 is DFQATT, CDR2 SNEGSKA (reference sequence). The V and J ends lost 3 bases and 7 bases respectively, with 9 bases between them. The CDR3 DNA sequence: TGCAGTGCTAGCCGCTTGAGTGGCTACACCTTC. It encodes CSASRLSGYTF.

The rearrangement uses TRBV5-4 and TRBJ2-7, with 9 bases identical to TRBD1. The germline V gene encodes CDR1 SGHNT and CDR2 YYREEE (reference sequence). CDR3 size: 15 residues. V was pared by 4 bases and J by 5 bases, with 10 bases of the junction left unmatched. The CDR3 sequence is CASSPGQGKENEQYF. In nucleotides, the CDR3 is TGTGCCAGCAGCCCCGGACAGGGGAAGGAGAACGAGCAGTACTTC.

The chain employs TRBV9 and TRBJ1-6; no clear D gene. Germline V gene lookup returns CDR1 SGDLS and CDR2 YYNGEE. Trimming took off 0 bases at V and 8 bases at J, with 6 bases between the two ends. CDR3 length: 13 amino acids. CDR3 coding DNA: TGTGCCAGCAGCGTAGCTGGGGATTCACCCCTCCACTTT. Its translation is CASSVAGDSPLHF.

The CDR3 coding sequence is TGTGCCAGCAGTTCCCCAAGGACAGGGGGCAGCTATGGCTACACCTTC. Its protein is CASSSPRTGGSYGYTF. This chain uses TRBV6-5 with TRBJ1-2; 11 nucleotides align to TRBD1. The V gene end was trimmed by 4 bases and the J gene end by 4 bases; junction bases not matched to a gene: 8. The CDR3 loop spans 16 amino acids. Germline V gives CDR1 MNHEY, CDR2 SVGAGI.

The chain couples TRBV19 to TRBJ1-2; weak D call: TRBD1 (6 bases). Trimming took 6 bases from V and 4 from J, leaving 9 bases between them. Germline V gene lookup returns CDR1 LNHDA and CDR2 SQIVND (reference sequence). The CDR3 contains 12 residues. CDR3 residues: CASRDRSYGYTF. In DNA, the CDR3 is TGTGCCAGTAGAGACAGGAGCTATGGCTACACCTTC.

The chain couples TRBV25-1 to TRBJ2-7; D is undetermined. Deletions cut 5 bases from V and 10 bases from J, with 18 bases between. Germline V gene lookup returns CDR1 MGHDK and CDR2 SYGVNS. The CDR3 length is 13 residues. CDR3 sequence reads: CASSLETSAQQYF. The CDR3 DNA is TGTGCCAGCAGTCTAGAAACATCGGCGCAACAGTACTTC.

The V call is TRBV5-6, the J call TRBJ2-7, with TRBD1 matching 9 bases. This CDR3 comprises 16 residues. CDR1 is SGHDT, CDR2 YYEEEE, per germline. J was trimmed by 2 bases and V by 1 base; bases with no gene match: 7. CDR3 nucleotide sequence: TGTGCCAGCAGCTTGTTGACCGGGACAGGGACCTACGAGCAGTACTTC. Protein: CASSLLTGTGTYEQYF.

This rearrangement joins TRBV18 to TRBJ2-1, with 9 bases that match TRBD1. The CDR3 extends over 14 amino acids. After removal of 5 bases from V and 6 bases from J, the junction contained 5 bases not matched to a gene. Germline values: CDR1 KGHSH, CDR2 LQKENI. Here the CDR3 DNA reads TGTGCCAGCTCAAGGACAGGGGCCCTCAATGAGCAGTTCTTC. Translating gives CASSRTGALNEQFF.

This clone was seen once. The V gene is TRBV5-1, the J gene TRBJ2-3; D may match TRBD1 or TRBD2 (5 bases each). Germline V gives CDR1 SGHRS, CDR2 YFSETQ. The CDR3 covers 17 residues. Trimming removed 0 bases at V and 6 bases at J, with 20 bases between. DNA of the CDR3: TGCGCCAGCAGCTTGGAGTCCGGGACCAGGCCCGTGGATACGCAGTATTTT. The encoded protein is CASSLESGTRPVDTQYF.

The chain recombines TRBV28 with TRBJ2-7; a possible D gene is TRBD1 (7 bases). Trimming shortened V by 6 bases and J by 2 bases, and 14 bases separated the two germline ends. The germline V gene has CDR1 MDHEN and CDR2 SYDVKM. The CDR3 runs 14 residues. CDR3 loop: CASRFGGTAYEQYF. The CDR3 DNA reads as TGTGCCAGCAGATTTGGGGGGACAGCCTACGAGCAGTACTTC.

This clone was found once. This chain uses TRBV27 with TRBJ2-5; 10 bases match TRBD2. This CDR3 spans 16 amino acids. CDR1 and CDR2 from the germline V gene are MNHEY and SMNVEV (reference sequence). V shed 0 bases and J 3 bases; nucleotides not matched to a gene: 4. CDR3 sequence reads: CASSLSLAGSKETQYF. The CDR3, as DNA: TGTGCCAGCAGTTTATCACTAGCGGGGTCAAAAGAGACCCAGTACTTC.